Presented here are 32 T cell receptor beta chains from one specimen sequenced in a study of T cell changes during pregnancy in multiple sclerosis. Using immunoSEQ multiplex PCR, the repertoire was profiled, and TCRdb retains in-frame clones only, with some absent. This sample carries approximately 44,000 clones, 80% to 95% of them seen once, and the ten largest clones take approximately 0.7%. The sequencing here drew on CD4+ T cells from peripheral blood mononuclear cells, taken before pregnancy. The source of these receptors is a female donor with multiple sclerosis, enrolled in a pregnancy study.

The chain carries TRBV28 and TRBJ2-7; 9 bases fit TRBD2. Germline lookup yields CDR1 MDHEN and CDR2 SYDVKM. The CDR3 spans 15 residues. Germline trimming cut 6 bases from V and 2 bases from J; bases unmatched to any gene: 8. CDR3 region: CASRGLAGGTYEQYF. CDR3 nucleotides: TGTGCCAGCAGAGGCCTCGCGGGAGGGACCTACGAGCAGTACTTC.

The rearrangement uses TRBV12-5 and TRBJ2-1; a possible D gene is TRBD2 (5 bases). Germline V gives CDR1 LGHNT, CDR2 FRNRAP. This CDR3 comprises 12 residues. Trimming cost V 7 bases and J 9 bases, with 13 bases left between them. This chain's CDR3 is CASDFESGEQFF. CDR3 DNA: TGTGCTAGTGATTTCGAAAGCGGTGAGCAGTTCTTC.

This chain uses TRBV27 with TRBJ2-6; no clear D gene. V gave up 4 bases and J gave up 0 bases, with 16 bases separating them. There are 18 residues in the CDR3. Per the germline V gene, CDR1 is MNHEY and CDR2 is SMNVEV (reference sequence). CDR3 bases: TGTGCCAGCAGTTCCGCCGCGGTCCCCTCCTCTGGGGCCAACGTCCTGACTTTC. Its protein product is CASSSAAVPSSGANVLTF.

The chain couples TRBV7-8 to TRBJ2-1; 7 bases align to TRBD2. Germline assignment: CDR1 SGHVS and CDR2 FQNEAQ. The CDR3 totals 14 residues. J was trimmed by 7 bases and V by 0 bases; bases with no gene match: 3. CDR3 region: CASSLAGGPNEQFF. For the CDR3, the DNA is TGTGCCAGCAGCTTAGCGGGAGGGCCAAATGAGCAGTTCTTC.

This chain connects TRBV2 to TRBJ2-4, with 8 nucleotides matching TRBD1. The CDR3 covers 15 residues. Looked up from germline, CDR1 is SNHLY and CDR2 is FYNNEI. The J segment lost 7 bases and the V segment lost 3 bases, leaving 8 bases of the junction unmatched. CDR3 nucleotide sequence: TGTGCCAGCAGTGAGACAGGACAGGGTCGGAACATTCAGTACTTC. Translation gives CASSETGQGRNIQYF.

The genes are TRBV15 and TRBJ1-1; TRBD1 might be the D (6 bases). Trimming stripped 5 bases from V and 3 bases from J, with 28 bases between. Germline CDR1 is LNHNV and CDR2 is YYDKDF (reference sequence). The length of the CDR3 is 19 residues. The CDR3 loop is CATSPFENPRRGGHTEAFF. The DNA of the CDR3 is TGTGCCACCAGCCCCTTCGAAAACCCACGTCGGGGGGGGCACACTGAAGCTTTCTTT.

The gene calls are TRBV19 and TRBJ1-5; the match to TRBD1 covers 9 bases. The CDR3 contains 14 residues. CDR1 LNHDA and CDR2 SQIVND come from the germline V gene (reference sequence). Losses at the gene ends were 9 bases for V and 2 bases for J; bases not matched to a gene: 5. The CDR3 coding sequence is TGTGCCAGCCTACAGGGGGCCGGCAATCAGCCCCAGCATTTT. Translating it yields CASLQGAGNQPQHF. Full variable domain (remainder filled in from reference TRBV19 and TRBJ1-5): DGGITQSPKYLFRKEGQNVTLSCEQNLNHDAMYWYRQDPGQGLRLIYYSQIVNDFQKGDIAEGYSVSREKKESFPLTVTSAQKNPTAFYLCASLQGAGNQPQHFGDGTRLSIL.

The CDR3 sequence is CASSIDKWRKLFF. For the CDR3, the DNA is TGTGCCAGTAGTATAGATAAGTGGCGGAAACTGTTTTTT. The V gene is TRBV19, the J gene TRBJ1-4, with unresolved D. Per the germline V gene, CDR1 is LNHDA and CDR2 is SQIVND (reference sequence). The length of the CDR3 is 13 residues. Trimming removed 0 bases at V and 11 bases at J, with 10 bases between.

The rearrangement joins TRBV6-1 to TRBJ1-5; D unclear. The V end was cut by 2 bases, the J end by 5 bases, with 7 bases between. From germline, CDR1 is MNHNS and CDR2 SASEGT. CDR3 length equals 13 residues. CDR3 protein: CASSEQRDQPQHF. The CDR3 DNA reads as TGTGCCAGCAGTGAACAGAGGGATCAGCCCCAGCATTTT.

The chain has TRBV5-4 and TRBJ1-1, with D tentatively TRBD1 (6 bases). Trimming removed 4 bases at V and 2 bases at J, with 12 bases between. The germline V gene has CDR1 SGHNT and CDR2 YYREEE (reference sequence). This CDR3 has 14 residues. CDR3 amino acids: CASSRGGENTEAFF. The CDR3 DNA reads TGTGCCAGCAGCAGGGGGGGGGAAAACACTGAAGCTTTCTTT.

V and J are TRBV7-2 and TRBJ2-2; D is perhaps TRBD2 (7 bases). Germline V gene lookup returns CDR1 SGHTA and CDR2 FQGNSA. The ends were cut back, 5 bases at V and 7 bases at J, with 11 bases in the middle. The CDR3 has 13 amino acids. DNA of the CDR3: TGTGCCAGCAGCGGGGGGGCCCACGGGGAGCTGTTTTTT. Its protein product is CASSGGAHGELFF.

This rearrangement joins TRBV11-3 to TRBJ1-1, with 8 bases identical to TRBD1. Trimming cost V 4 bases and J 1 base; bases outside gene matches: 5. Germline CDR1 and CDR2: SGHNT and YENEEA. The CDR3 loop spans 15 amino acids. CDR3 loop: CASSSTGQANTEAFF. CDR3 coding DNA: TGTGCCAGCAGCTCCACGGGACAGGCGAACACTGAAGCTTTCTTT.

The chain combines TRBV2 with TRBJ1-6, with 7 bases fitting TRBD1. The CDR3 covers 14 residues. Trimming removed 8 bases from V and 10 bases from J; junction bases left unmatched: 11. CDR1 and CDR2 (germline): SNHLY, FYNNEI. The CDR3 loop is CASGSDRASSPLHF. CDR3 nucleotide sequence: TGTGCCAGCGGTAGTGACAGGGCCTCATCACCCCTCCACTTT.

The chain joins TRBV7-2 to TRBJ1-1; D is perhaps TRBD1 (5 bases). Trimming stripped 5 bases from V and 8 bases from J, with 21 bases between. CDR3 length: 15 amino acids. Germline V lookup: CDR1 SGHTA, CDR2 FQGNSA. The CDR3 nucleotides are TGTGCCAGCAGCCTCATCGGGGGGAGGATTCGAGAAGCTTTCTTT. This encodes CASSLIGGRIREAFF.

The chain is built from TRBV18 and TRBJ1-1, with a weak D call TRBD1 (6 bases). Per germline, CDR1 KGHSH and CDR2 LQKENI. The CDR3 is 13 residues long. Trimming stripped 3 bases from V and 6 bases from J, with 11 bases between. The CDR3: CASSPQGLAEAFF. CDR3 in DNA: TGTGCCAGCTCACCTCAGGGGCTGGCTGAAGCTTTCTTT.

This chain connects TRBV29-1 to TRBJ1-2, with D possibly matching TRBD1 (5 bases). CDR1 is SQVTM, CDR2 ANQGSEA, per germline. The CDR3 is 11 residues long. Trimming pared 4 bases from V and 8 bases from J, leaving 11 bases between. The CDR3 is CSVVDPGGYTF. CDR3 in DNA: TGCAGCGTTGTAGACCCAGGGGGCTACACCTTC.

J is TRBJ2-5 and V is TRBV19; 8 nucleotides match TRBD1. The trim removed 9 bases at V and 2 bases at J, leaving 8 bases unmatched. The CDR3 runs to 14 residues. CDR1 is LNHDA, CDR2 SQIVND, per germline (reference sequence). The CDR3 protein is CASGQGRPQETQYF. The DNA for the CDR3 is TGTGCCAGCGGACAGGGAAGACCACAAGAGACCCAGTACTTC.

The chain couples TRBV18 to TRBJ1-3, with D tentatively TRBD1 (6 bases). CDR1 is KGHSH and CDR2 is LQKENI in the germline V gene. Between the trimmed V and J ends, which lost 1 base and 2 bases, there was a span of 18 bases. The CDR3 has 18 residues. CDR3 DNA sequence: TGTGCCAGCTCACCACTGGGGACACAGAGCTATACTGGAAACACCATATATTTT. This translates into CASSPLGTQSYTGNTIYF.

V and J are TRBV5-4 and TRBJ1-4; the D is unclear. The V and J ends lost 0 bases and 11 bases respectively, with 11 bases between them. The CDR3 extends over 13 amino acids. Per the germline V gene, CDR1 is SGHNT and CDR2 is YYREEE (reference sequence). As DNA, the CDR3 is TGTGCCAGCAGCTTGGTACCCAAGGAGAAACTGTTTTTT. Translation gives CASSLVPKEKLFF.

The chain is built from TRBV18 and TRBJ1-5; D not resolved. V lost 3 bases and J lost 1, with 4 bases in between. The germline CDR1 and CDR2 sequences are KGHSH and LQKENI. The CDR3 covers 13 residues. Written as DNA, the CDR3 is TGTGCCAGCTCACCTCTAAGCAATCAGCCCCAGCATTTT. Residues: CASSPLSNQPQHF.

The chain uses TRBV27 and TRBJ2-6; D ambiguous. Per the germline V gene, CDR1 is MNHEY and CDR2 is SMNVEV (reference sequence). This CDR3 comprises 17 residues. The V and J ends lost 1 base and 0 bases respectively, with 10 bases between them. The CDR3 protein is CASSLFRGSSGANVLTF. In nucleotides, the CDR3 is TGTGCCAGCAGTTTATTCCGAGGAAGCTCTGGGGCCAACGTCCTGACTTTC.

The chain combines TRBV6-5 with TRBJ2-7; D may be TRBD2 (6 bases). CDR3 length: 15 residues. V was clipped by 0 bases and J by 3 bases, with 12 bases between them. Germline lookup yields CDR1 MNHEY and CDR2 SVGAGI. DNA for the CDR3: TGTGCCAGCAGTTACTCGGCGGCGGGGAACTACGAGCAGTACTTC. It is translated as CASSYSAAGNYEQYF.

The chain joins TRBV6-1 to TRBJ1-6; 9 nucleotides line up with TRBD1. The CDR3 is 15 amino acids. V was pared by 5 bases and J by 10 bases, with 9 bases of the junction left unmatched. The germline gives CDR1 MNHNS, CDR2 SASEGT. The CDR3 reads CASSPRTGVNSPLHF. As DNA, the CDR3 is TGTGCCAGCAGTCCCCGGACAGGGGTCAACTCACCCCTCCACTTT.

CDR3 sequence: CASSPTTGGLGKLFF. The CDR3 bases are TGTGCCAGCAGCCCGACCACCGGGGGGTTGGGAAAACTGTTTTTT. This rearrangement joins TRBV28 to TRBJ1-4; the D gene is possibly TRBD1 (5 bases). V gave up 6 bases and J gave up 10 bases, with 21 bases separating them. The CDR3 length is 15 residues. CDR1 and CDR2 (germline): MDHEN, SYDVKM.

The rearrangement uses TRBV7-2 and TRBJ2-2; tentative D call: TRBD1 (7 bases). The CDR3 extends over 16 amino acids. From germline, CDR1 is SGHTA and CDR2 FQGNSA. Trimming left V 3 bases short and J 4 bases short, with 15 bases between. CDR3 region: CASSFTTGRSTGELFF. The CDR3 nucleotides read TGTGCCAGCAGCTTTACGACAGGGAGGAGCACCGGGGAGCTGTTTTTT. The full variable domain, with the rest looked up from reference TRBV7-2 and TRBJ2-2, is GAGVSQSPSNKVTEKGKDVELRCDPISGHTALYWYRQSLGQGLEFLIYFQGNSAPDKSGLPSDRFSAERTGGSVSTLTIQRTQQEDSAVYLCASSFTTGRSTGELFFGEGSRLTVL.

V and J are TRBV7-2 and TRBJ2-7; the D gene is possibly TRBD2 (7 bases). Germline assignment: CDR1 SGHTA and CDR2 FQGNSA. The CDR3 has 13 amino acids. Trimming shortened V by 7 bases and J by 2 bases, and 12 bases separated the two germline ends. The CDR3 reads CASTIGGAYEQYF. In DNA form, the CDR3 reads TGTGCCAGCACCATAGGGGGGGCCTACGAGCAGTACTTC.

The CDR3 sequence is CASSETVGPTSNHEQYF. CDR3 sequence (DNA): TGTGCCAGCAGTGAGACAGTCGGACCAACCTCTAACCACGAGCAGTACTTC. The chain joins TRBV25-1 to TRBJ2-7; D is perhaps TRBD1 (5 bases). The CDR3 contains 17 residues. Trimming cost V 3 bases and J 5 bases, with 23 bases left between them. Germline V gene sequence: CDR1 MGHDK, CDR2 SYGVNS.

The genes are TRBV20-1 and TRBJ2-7; D might be TRBD2 (6 bases). The CDR3 has 9 residues. The germline V gene has CDR1 DFQATT and CDR2 SNEGSKA (reference sequence). With 7 bases removed from V and 10 bases from J, the gap between germline ends came to 11 bases. CDR3 region: CSVPGGQYF. CDR3 DNA: TGCAGTGTTCCCGGGGGACAGTACTTC.

This sequence joins TRBV28 and TRBJ2-7, with 7 bases fitting TRBD1. From germline, CDR1 is MDHEN and CDR2 SYDVKM. Trimming took 6 bases from V and 7 from J; bases not matched to a gene: 9. The CDR3 totals 13 residues. The DNA for the CDR3 is TGTGCCAGCAGCCGGGACAGTCCTTGGGAGCAGTACTTC. This codes for CASSRDSPWEQYF.

The V gene is TRBV6-5, the J gene TRBJ2-7; 8 nucleotides line up with TRBD1. The V segment lost 6 bases and the J segment 5 bases; nucleotides outside the gene matches: 6. The CDR3 runs 13 residues. CDR1 MNHEY and CDR2 SVGAGI come from the germline V gene. In DNA, the CDR3 is TGTGCCAGCAGGCCAGGGGGCTACCACGAGCAGTACTTC. It is translated as CASRPGGYHEQYF.

The genes are TRBV2 and TRBJ2-3; 10 nucleotides line up with TRBD1. CDR1 is SNHLY and CDR2 is FYNNEI in the germline V gene. V gave up 6 bases and J gave up 5 bases; unmatched junction bases: 8. This CDR3 has 15 residues. The CDR3 DNA reads as TGTGCCAGCAGACCAGACAGGGGGCGCGTAGATACGCAGTATTTT. Translation gives CASRPDRGRVDTQYF.

The V call is TRBV10-1, the J call TRBJ1-2; no clear D gene. The CDR3 consists of 11 residues. Trimming cost V 6 bases and J 6 bases, with 8 bases left between them. The germline gives CDR1 WNHNN, CDR2 SYGVQD (reference sequence). In nucleotides, the CDR3 is TGCGCCAGCAGCCCGGAGGATGGCTACACCTTC. This sequence encodes CASSPEDGYTF.